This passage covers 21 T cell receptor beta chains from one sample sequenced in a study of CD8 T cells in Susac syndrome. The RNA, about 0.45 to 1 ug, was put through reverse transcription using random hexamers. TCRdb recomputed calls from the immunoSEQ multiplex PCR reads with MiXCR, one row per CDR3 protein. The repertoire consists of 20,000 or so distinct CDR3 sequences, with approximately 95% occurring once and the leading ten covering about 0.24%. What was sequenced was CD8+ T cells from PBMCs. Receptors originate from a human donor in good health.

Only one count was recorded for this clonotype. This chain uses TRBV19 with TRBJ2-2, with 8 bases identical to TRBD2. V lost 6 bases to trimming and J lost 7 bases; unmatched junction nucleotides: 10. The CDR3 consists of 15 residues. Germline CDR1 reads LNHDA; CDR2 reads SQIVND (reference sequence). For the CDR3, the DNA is TGTGCCAGTAGGGGGAGCGGGAGAATAATCGGGGAGCTGTTTTTT. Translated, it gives CASRGSGRIIGELFF.

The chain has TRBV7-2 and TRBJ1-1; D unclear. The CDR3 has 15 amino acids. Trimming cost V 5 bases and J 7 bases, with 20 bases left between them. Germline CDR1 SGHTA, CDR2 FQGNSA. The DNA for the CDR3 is TGTGCCAGCAGCGAAGAGAGCCGGATTTGGGGTGAAGCTTTCTTT. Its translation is CASSEESRIWGEAFF.

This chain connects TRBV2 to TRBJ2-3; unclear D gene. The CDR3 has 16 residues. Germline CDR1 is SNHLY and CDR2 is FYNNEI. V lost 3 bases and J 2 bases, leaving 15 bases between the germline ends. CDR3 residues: CASSDSATPHTDTQYF. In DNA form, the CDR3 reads TGTGCCAGCAGTGATAGTGCGACTCCTCACACAGATACGCAGTATTTT.

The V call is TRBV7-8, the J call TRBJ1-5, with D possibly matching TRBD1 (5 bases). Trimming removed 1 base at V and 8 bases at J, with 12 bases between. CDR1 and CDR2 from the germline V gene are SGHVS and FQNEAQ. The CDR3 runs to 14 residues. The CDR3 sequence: CASSLVGRVEPQHF. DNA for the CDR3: TGTGCCAGCAGCTTAGTGGGCAGGGTGGAGCCCCAGCATTTT.

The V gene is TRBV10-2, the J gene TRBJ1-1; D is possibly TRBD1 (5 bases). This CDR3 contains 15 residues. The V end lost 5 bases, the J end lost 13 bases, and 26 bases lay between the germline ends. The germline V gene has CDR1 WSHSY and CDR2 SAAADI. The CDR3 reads CASSNVGVPLGGVFF. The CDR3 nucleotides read TGCGCCAGCAGTAATGTCGGGGTCCCACTCGGAGGGGTTTTCTTT.

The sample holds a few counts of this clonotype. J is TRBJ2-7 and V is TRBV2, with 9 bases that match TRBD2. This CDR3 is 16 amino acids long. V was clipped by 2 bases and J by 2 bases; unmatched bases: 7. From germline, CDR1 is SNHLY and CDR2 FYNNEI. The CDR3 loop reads CASSESLTSGTYEQYF. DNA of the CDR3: TGTGCCAGCAGTGAATCTTTGACTAGCGGAACCTACGAGCAGTACTTC. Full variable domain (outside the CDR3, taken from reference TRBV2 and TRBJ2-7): EPEVTQTPSHQVTQMGQEVILRCVPISNHLYFYWYRQILGQKVEFLVSFYNNEISEKSEIFDDQFSVERPDGSNFTLKIRSTKLEDSAMYFCASSESLTSGTYEQYFGPGTRLTVT.

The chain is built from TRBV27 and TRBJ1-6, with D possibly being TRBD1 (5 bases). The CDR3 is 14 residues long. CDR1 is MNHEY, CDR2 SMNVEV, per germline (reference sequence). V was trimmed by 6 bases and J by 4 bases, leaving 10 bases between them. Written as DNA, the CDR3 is TGTGCCAGCAGCCCCGGGACTTATAATTCACCCCTCCACTTT. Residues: CASSPGTYNSPLHF.

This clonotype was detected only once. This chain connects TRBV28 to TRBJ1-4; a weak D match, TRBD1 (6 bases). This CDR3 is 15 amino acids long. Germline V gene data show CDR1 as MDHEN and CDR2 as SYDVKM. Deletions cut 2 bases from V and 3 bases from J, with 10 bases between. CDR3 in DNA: TGTGCCAGCAGTTTACCCGGGACACCTAATGAAAAACTGTTTTTT. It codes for CASSLPGTPNEKLFF.

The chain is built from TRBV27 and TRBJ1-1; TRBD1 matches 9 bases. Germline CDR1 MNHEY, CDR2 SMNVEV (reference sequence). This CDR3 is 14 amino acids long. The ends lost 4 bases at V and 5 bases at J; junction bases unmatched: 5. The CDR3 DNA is TGTGCCAGCAGTTCCTTGACAGGGGGAACTGAAGCTTTCTTT. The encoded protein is CASSSLTGGTEAFF.

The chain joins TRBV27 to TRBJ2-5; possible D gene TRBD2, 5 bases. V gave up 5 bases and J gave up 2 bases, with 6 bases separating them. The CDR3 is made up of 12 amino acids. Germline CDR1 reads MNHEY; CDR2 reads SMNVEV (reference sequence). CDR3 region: CASSRTQETQYF. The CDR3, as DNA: TGTGCCAGCAGTAGGACTCAAGAGACCCAGTACTTC.

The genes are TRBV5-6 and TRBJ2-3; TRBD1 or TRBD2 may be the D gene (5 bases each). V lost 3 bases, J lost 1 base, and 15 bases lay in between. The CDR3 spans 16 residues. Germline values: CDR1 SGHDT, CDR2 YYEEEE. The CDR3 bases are TGTGCCAGCAGCTGGGGGTTACTATTTGGCACAGATACGCAGTATTTT. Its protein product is CASSWGLLFGTDTQYF.

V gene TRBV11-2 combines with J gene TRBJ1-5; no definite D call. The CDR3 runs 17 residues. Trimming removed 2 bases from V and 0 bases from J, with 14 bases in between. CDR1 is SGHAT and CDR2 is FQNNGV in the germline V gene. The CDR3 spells CASSLSEAPGSNQPQHF. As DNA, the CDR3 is TGTGCCAGCAGCTTATCAGAAGCTCCGGGTAGCAATCAGCCCCAGCATTTT.

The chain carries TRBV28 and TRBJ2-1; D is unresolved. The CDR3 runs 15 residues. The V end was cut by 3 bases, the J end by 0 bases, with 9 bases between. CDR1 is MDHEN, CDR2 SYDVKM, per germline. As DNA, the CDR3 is TGTGCCAGCAGTTTGATCTACAACTCCTACAATGAGCAGTTCTTC. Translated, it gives CASSLIYNSYNEQFF.

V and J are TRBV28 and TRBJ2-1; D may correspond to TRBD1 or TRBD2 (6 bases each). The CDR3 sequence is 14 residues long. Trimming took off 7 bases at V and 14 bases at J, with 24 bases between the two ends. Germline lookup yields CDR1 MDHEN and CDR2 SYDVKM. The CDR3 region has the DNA TGTGCCAGCACCCATAGAGGTCCGGGGGCAATAGAGTTCTTC. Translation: CASTHRGPGAIEFF. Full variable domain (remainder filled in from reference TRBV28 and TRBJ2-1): DVKVTQSSRYLVKRTGEKVFLECVQDMDHENMFWYRQDPGLGLRLIYFSYDVKMKEKGDIPEGYSVSREKKERFSLILESASTNQTSMYLCASTHRGPGAIEFFGPGTRLTVL.

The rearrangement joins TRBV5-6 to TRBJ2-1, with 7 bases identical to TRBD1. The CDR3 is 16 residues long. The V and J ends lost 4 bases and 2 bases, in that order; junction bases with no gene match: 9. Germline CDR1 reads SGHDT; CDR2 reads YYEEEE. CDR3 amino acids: CASSGPDRAAYNEQFF. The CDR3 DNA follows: TGTGCCAGCAGCGGTCCTGACAGGGCCGCCTACAATGAGCAGTTCTTC.

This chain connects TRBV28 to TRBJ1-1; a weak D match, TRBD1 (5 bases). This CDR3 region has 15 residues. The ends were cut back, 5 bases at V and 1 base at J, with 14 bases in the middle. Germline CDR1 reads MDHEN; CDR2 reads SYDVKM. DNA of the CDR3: TGTGCCAGCAGTCCGCGGGCAGGGAGGAACACTGAAGCTTTCTTT. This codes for CASSPRAGRNTEAFF.

The CDR3 DNA sequence: TGTGCCAGCAGCTTCGGACAGGGGATGGGTGAGCAGTTCTTC. It is translated as CASSFGQGMGEQFF. J is TRBJ2-1 and V is TRBV5-6; TRBD1 agrees at 9 bases. The CDR3 length is 14 residues. The ends lost 2 bases at V and 9 bases at J; junction bases unmatched: 6. In germline, CDR1 is SGHDT, CDR2 YYEEEE.

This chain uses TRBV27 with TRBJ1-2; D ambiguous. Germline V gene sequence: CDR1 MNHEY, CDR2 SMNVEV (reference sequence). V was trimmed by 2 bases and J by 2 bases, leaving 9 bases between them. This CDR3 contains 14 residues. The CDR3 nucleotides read TGTGCCAGCAGTTTAAGGGAGGGAAACTATGGCTACACCTTC. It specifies CASSLREGNYGYTF.

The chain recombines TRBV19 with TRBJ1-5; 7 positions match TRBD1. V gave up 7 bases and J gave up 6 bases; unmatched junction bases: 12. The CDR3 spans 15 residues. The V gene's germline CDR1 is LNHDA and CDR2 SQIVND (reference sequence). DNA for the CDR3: TGTGCCAGTATCTCCAGGGAAGGGGGCCGTCAGCCCCAGCATTTT. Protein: CASISREGGRQPQHF.

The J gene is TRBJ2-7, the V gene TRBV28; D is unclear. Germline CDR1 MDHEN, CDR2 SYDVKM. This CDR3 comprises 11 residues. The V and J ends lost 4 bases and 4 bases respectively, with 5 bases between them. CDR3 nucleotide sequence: TGTGCCAGCAGTTCGACTTACGAGCAGTACTTC. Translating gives CASSSTYEQYF.

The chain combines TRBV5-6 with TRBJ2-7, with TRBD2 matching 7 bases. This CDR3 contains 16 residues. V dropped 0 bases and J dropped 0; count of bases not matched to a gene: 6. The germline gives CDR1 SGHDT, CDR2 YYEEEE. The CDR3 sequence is CASSLETGGPSYEQYF. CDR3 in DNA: TGTGCCAGCAGCTTGGAAACGGGAGGCCCCTCCTACGAGCAGTACTTC.